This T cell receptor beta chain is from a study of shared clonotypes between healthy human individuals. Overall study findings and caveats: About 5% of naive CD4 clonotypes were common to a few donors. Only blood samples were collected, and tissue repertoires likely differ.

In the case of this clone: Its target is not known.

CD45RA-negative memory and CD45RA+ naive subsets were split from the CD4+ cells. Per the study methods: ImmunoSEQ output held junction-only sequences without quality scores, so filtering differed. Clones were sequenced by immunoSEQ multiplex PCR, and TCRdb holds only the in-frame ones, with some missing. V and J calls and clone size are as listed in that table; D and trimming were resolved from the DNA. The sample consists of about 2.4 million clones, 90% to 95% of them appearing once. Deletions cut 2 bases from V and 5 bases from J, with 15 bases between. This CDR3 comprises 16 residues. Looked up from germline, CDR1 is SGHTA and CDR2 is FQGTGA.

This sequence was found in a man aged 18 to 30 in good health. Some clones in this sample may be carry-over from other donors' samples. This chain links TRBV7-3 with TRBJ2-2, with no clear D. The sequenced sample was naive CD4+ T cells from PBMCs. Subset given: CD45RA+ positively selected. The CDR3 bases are TGTGCCAGCAGCTTATCCCGGACCGAGAGTACCGGGGAGCTGTTTTTT. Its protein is CASSLSRTESTGELFF.